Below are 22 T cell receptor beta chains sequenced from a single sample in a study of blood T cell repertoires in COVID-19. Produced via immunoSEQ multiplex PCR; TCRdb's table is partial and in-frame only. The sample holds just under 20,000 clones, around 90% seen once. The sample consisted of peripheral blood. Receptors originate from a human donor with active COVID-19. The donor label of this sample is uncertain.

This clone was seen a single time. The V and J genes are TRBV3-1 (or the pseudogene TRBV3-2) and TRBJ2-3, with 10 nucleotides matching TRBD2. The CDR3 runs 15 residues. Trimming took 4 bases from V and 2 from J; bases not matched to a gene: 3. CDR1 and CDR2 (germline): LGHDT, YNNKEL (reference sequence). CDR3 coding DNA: TGTGCCAGCAGCCTCGGACTAGCGGCCACAGATACGCAGTATTTT. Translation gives CASSLGLAATDTQYF.

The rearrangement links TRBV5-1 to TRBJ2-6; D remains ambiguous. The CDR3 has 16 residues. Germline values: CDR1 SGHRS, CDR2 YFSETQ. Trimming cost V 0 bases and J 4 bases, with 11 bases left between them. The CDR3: CASSLEAGRGANVLTF. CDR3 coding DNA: TGCGCCAGCAGCTTGGAAGCTGGGCGCGGGGCCAACGTCCTGACTTTC.

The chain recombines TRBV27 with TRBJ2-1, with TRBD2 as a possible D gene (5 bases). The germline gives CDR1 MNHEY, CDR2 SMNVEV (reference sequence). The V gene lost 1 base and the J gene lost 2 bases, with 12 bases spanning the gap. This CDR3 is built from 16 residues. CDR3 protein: CASSLFLAGPYNEQFF. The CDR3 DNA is TGTGCCAGCAGTTTATTCCTAGCAGGCCCCTACAATGAGCAGTTCTTC.

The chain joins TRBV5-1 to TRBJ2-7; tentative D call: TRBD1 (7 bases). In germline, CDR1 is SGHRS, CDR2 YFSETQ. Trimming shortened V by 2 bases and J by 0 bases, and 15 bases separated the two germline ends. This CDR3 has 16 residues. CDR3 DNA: TGCGCCAGCAGCTTATTTTCAGGGGGGAACTCCTACGAGCAGTACTTC. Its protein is CASSLFSGGNSYEQYF.

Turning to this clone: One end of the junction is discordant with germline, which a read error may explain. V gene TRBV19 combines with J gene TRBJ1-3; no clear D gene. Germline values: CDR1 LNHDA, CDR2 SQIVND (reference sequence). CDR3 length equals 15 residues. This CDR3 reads CASRIGEGAGNTIYF. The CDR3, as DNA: TGTGCCAGTAGGATAGGTGAGGGCGCTGGAAACACCATATATTTT.

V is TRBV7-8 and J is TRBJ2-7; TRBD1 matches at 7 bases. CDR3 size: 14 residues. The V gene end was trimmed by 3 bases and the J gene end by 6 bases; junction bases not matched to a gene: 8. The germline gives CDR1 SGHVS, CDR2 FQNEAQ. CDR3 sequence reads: CASSLGVSGGEQYF. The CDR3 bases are TGTGCCAGCAGCTTGGGAGTCTCAGGGGGCGAGCAGTACTTC.

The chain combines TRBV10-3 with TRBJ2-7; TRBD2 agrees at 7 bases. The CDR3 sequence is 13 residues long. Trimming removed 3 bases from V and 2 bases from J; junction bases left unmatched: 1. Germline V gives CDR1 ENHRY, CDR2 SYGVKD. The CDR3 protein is CAISDGLAYEQYF. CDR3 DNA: TGTGCCATCAGTGATGGACTAGCCTACGAGCAGTACTTC.

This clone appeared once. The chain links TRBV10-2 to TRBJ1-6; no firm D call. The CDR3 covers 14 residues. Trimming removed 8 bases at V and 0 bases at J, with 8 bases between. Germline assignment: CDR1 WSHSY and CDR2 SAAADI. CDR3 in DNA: TGCGCCAGCTGTTCGAGCTCCTATAATTCACCCCTCCACTTT. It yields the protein CASCSSSYNSPLHF.

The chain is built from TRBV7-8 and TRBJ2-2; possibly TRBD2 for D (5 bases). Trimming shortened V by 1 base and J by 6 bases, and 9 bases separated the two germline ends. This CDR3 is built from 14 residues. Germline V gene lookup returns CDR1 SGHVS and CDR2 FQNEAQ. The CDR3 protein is CASSLVLGAGELFF. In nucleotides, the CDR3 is TGTGCCAGCAGCTTAGTGCTGGGAGCCGGGGAGCTGTTTTTT.

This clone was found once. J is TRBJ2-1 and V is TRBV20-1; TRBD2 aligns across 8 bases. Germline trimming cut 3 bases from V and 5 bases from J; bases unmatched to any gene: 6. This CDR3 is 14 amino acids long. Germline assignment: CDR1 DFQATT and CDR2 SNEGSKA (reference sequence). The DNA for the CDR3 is TGCAGTGCTAGTGGAGCGGGGGTTAACAATGAGCAGTTCTTC. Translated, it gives CSASGAGVNNEQFF.

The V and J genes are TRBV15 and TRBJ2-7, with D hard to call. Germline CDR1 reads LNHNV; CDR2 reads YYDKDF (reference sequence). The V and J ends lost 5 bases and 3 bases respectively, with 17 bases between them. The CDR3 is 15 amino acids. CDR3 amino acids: CATSSRRGGYYEQYF. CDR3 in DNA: TGTGCCACCAGCTCCCGAAGAGGCGGCTACTACGAGCAGTACTTC.

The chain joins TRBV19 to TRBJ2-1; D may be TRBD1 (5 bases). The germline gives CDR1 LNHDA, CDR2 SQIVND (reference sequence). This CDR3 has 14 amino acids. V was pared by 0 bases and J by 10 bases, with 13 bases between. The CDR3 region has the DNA TGTGCCAGTAGTATAGATAGGGGTATCGGGGAGCAGTTCTTC. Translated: CASSIDRGIGEQFF.

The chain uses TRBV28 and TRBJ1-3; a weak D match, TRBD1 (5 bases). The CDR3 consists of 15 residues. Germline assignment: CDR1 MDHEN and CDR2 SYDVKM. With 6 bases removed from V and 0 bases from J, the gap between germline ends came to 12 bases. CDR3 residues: CASSRTRTSGNTIYF. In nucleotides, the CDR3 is TGTGCCAGCAGCCGGACACGGACCTCTGGAAACACCATATATTTT.

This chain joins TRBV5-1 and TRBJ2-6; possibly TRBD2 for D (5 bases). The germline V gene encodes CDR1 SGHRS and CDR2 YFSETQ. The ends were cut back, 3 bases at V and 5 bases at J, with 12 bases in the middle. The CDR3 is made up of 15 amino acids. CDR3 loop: CASSSGNERANVLTF. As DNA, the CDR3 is TGCGCCAGCAGCTCGGGGAATGAGAGGGCCAACGTCCTGACTTTC.

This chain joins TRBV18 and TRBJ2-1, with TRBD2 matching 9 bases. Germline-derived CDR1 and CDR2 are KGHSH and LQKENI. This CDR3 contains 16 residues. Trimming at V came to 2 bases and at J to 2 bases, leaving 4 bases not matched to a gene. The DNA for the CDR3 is TGTGCCAGCTCACCATGGGCGGGAGGGCCCTACAATGAGCAGTTCTTC. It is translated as CASSPWAGGPYNEQFF.

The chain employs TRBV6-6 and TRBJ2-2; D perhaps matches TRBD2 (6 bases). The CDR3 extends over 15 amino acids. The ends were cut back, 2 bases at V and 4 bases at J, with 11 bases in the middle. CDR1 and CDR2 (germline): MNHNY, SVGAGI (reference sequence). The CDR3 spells CASSYGTRGTGELFF. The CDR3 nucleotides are TGTGCCAGCAGTTACGGGACTCGGGGCACCGGGGAGCTGTTTTTT.

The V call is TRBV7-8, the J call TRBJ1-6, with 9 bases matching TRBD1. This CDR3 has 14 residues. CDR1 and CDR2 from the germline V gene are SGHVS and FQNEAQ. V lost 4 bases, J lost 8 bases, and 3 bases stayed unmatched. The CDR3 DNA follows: TGTGCCAGCAGCTCGGGACAGGGCGATTCACCCCTCCACTTT. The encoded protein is CASSSGQGDSPLHF.

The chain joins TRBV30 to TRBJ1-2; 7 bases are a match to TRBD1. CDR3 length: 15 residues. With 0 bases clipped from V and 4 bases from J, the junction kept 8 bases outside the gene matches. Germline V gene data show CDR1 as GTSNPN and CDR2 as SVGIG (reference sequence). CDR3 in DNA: TGTGCCTGGAGTGTCGGGGGACAGCCATTCTATGGCTACACCTTC. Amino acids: CAWSVGGQPFYGYTF.

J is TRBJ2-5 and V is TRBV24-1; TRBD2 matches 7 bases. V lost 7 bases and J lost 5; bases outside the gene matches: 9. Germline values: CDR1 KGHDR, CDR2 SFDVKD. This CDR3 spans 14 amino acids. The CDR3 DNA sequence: TGTGCCACCAGAGGGGCGGGAGATGGGGAGACCCAGTACTTC. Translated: CATRGAGDGETQYF.

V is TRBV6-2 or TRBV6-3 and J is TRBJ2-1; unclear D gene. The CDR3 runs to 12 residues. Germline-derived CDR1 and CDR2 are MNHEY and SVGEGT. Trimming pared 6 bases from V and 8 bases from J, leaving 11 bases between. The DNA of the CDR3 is TGTGCCAGCAGCCTGAGAGATTATGAGCAGTTCTTC. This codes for CASSLRDYEQFF.

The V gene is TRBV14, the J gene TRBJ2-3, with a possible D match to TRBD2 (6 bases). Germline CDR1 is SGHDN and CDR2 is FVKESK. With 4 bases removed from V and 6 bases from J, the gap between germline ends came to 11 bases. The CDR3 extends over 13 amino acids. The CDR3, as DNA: TGTGCCAGCAGCCGTAGGGAGGCCGATACGCAGTATTTT. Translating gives CASSRREADTQYF.

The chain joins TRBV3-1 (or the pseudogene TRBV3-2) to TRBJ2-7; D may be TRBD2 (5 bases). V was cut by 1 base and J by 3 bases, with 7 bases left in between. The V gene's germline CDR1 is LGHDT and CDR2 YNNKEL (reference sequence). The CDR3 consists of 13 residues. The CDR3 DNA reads TGTGCCAGCAGCCAAGGACTATTCTACGAGCAGTACTTC. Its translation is CASSQGLFYEQYF.